Only a few counts were recorded for the clone carrying this T cell receptor beta chain. A much larger clone differs from this one at a single base, so this may be a read error. Between the trimmed V and J ends, which lost 6 bases and 7 bases, there was a span of 13 bases. From germline, CDR1 is MNHEY and CDR2 SMNVEV (reference sequence). This CDR3 has 13 amino acids. TCRdb processed the 5' RACE reads anew with MiXCR; each CDR3 protein has one entry. The repertoire holds about 5,300 distinct CDR3 sequences, with about 35% as singletons. V is TRBV27 and J is TRBJ2-1, with TRBD1 as a possible D gene (6 bases). The sequenced sample was memory CD4+ T cells sorted from blood. Specified subset: memory CD4+ T cells, CD4+CD45RO+CD25-. The TCR comes from a female donor with breast cancer. In DNA, the CDR3 is TGTGCCAGCAGCTGTACAGGGTTGAATGAGCAGTTCTTC. Protein sequence: CASSCTGLNEQFF.